This T cell receptor (beta chain) was found in a study of human T cells and chemical hapten exposure. Findings and caveats of the study: TCRs whose frequency exceeded 1 in 1000 remained the same following DPC sensitization.

Someone pulled total RNA out of unfractionated whole blood. The library gave individual cDNA molecules unique molecular identifiers. How the authors handled the data: Sampled TCR counts reached a median of around 89,000 per sample, with values ranging from about 23,224 to 700,000. One entry per CDR3 protein results from TCRdb running MiXCR on the 5' RACE reads. TCRdb, rather than the study authors, made the V and J calls. This sample has roughly 110,000 distinct CDR3 sequences, with around a fifth found just once. This clonotype appeared a few times. The antigen remains undetermined. Germline CDR1 reads WSHSY; CDR2 reads SAAADI. There are 14 residues in the CDR3. Trimming stripped 2 bases from V and 6 bases from J, with 14 bases between.

This sequence joins TRBV10-2 and TRBJ2-7; D gene uncertain. The receptor comes from a human donor in good health. The CDR3 region is CASSEPLIRGEQYF. The CDR3 region has the DNA TGCGCCAGCAGTGAGCCCCTAATCCGTGGCGAGCAGTACTTC.